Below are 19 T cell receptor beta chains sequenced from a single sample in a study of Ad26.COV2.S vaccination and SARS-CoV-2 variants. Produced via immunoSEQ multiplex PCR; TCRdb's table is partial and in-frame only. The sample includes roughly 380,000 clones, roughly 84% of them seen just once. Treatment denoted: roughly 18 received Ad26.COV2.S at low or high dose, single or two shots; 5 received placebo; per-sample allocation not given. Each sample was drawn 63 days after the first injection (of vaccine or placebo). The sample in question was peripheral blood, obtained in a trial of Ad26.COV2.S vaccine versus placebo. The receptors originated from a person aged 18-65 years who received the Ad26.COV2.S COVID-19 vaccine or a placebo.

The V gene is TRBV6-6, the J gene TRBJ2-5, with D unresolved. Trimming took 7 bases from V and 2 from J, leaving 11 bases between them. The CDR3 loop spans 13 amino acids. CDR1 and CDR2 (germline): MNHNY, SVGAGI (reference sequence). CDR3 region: CASNTWAQETQYF. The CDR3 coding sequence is TGTGCCAGCAATACCTGGGCTCAAGAGACCCAGTACTTC.

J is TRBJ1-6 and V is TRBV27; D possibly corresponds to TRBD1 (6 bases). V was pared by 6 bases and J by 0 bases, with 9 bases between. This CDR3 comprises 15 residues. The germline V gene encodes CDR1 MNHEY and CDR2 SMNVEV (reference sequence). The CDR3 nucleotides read TGTGCCAGCAGGACAGGTAGCTCCTATAATTCACCCCTCCACTTT. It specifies CASRTGSSYNSPLHF.

The CDR3 sequence: CASSFGTGGNEQYF. The DNA of the CDR3 is TGTGCCAGCAGCTTTGGGACAGGGGGAAACGAGCAGTACTTC. V and J are TRBV7-2 and TRBJ2-7; 11 bases line up with TRBD1. This CDR3 is 14 amino acids long. The ends lost 3 bases at V and 5 bases at J; junction bases unmatched: 3. The V gene's germline CDR1 is SGHTA and CDR2 FQGNSA.

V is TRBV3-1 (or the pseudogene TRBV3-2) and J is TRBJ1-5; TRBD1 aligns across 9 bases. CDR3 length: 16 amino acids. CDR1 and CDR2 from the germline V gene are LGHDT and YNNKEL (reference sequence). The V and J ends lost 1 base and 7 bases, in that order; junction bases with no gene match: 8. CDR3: CASSQGGQGGKQPQHF. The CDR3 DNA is TGTGCCAGCAGCCAAGGGGGACAGGGAGGGAAGCAGCCCCAGCATTTT.

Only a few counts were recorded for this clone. This chain's CDR3 is CAWSVIQPGEQYF. CDR3 nucleotide sequence: TGTGCCTGGAGTGTTATACAGCCTGGGGAGCAGTACTTC. This sequence joins TRBV30 and TRBJ2-7; D ambiguous. The germline V and J ends were trimmed by 0 bases and 7 bases, with 13 bases remaining between them. The CDR3 consists of 13 residues. Germline V gives CDR1 GTSNPN, CDR2 SVGIG (reference sequence).

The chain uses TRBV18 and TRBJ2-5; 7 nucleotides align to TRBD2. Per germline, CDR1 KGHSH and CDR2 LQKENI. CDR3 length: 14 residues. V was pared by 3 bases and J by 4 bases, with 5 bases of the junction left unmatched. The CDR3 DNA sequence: TGTGCCAGCTCACCGTCACAGCGGGGAGAGACCCAGTACTTC. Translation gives CASSPSQRGETQYF.

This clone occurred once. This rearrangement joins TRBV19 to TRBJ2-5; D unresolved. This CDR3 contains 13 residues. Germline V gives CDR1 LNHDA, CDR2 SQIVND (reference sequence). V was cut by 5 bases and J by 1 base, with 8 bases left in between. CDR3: CASSLQLQETQYF. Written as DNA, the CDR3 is TGTGCCAGTAGTCTCCAGCTCCAAGAGACCCAGTACTTC.

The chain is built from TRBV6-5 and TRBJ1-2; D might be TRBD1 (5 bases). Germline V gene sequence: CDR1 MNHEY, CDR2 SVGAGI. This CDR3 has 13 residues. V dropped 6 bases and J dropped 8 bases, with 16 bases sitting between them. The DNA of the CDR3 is TGTGCCAGCAGACCAGGGATCAGAAGCGGCTACACCTTC. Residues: CASRPGIRSGYTF.

CDR3: CASSSVGWNTEAFF. In nucleotides, the CDR3 is TGTGCCAGCAGCTCAGTGGGTTGGAACACTGAAGCTTTCTTT. The chain couples TRBV7-2 to TRBJ1-1, with D hard to call. Germline V gives CDR1 SGHTA, CDR2 FQGNSA. V was cut by 4 bases and J by 1 base, with 10 bases left in between. The CDR3 totals 14 residues.

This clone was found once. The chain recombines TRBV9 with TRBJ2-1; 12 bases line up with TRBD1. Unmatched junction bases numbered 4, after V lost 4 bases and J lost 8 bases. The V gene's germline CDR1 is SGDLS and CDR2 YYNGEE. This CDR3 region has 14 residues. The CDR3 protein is CASSYRDRGHEQFF. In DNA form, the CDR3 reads TGTGCCAGCAGCTACCGGGACAGGGGGCATGAGCAGTTCTTC.

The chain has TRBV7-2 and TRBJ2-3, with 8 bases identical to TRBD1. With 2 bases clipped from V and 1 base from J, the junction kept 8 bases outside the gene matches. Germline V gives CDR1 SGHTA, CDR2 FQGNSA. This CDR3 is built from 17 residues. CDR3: CASSLSGQGRGTDTQYF. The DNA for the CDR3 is TGTGCCAGCAGCTTATCCGGACAGGGCCGGGGCACAGATACGCAGTATTTT.

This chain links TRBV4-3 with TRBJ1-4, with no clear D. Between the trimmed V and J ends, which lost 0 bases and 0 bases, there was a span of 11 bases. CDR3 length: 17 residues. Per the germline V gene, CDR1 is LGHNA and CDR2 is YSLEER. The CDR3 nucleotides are TGCGCCAGCAGCCAAGATACCCCTGATGCAACTAATGAAAAACTGTTTTTT. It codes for CASSQDTPDATNEKLFF.

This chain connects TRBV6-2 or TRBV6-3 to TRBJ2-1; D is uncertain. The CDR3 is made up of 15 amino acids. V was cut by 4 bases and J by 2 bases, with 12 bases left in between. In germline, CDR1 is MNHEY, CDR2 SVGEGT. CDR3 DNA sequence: TGTGCCAGCAGTTTCGGGCTACGGGCCTACAATGAGCAGTTCTTC. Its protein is CASSFGLRAYNEQFF.

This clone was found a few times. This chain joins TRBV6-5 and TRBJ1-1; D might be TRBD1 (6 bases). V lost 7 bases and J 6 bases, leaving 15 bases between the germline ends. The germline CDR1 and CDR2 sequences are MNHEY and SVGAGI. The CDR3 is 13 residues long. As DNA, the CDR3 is TGTGCCAGCAAAGGGGGTTCAACATCTGAAGCTTTCTTT. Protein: CASKGGSTSEAFF.

The CDR3 protein is CASSYSSAGLGNTGELFF. For the CDR3, the DNA is TGTGCCAGCAGTTACTCGAGTGCAGGGTTGGGCAACACCGGGGAGCTGTTTTTT. The V and J genes are TRBV6-2 or TRBV6-3 and TRBJ2-2; possible D gene TRBD1, 5 bases. The germline gives CDR1 MNHEY, CDR2 SVGEGT. Trimming cost V 0 bases and J 2 bases, with 16 bases left between them. CDR3 length equals 18 residues.

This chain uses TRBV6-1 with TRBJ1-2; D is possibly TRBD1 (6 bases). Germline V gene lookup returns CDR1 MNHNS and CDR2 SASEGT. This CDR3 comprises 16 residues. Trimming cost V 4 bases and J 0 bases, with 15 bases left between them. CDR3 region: CASSALPDSSNYGYTF. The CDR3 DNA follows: TGTGCCAGCAGTGCACTCCCGGACAGTTCTAACTATGGCTACACCTTC.

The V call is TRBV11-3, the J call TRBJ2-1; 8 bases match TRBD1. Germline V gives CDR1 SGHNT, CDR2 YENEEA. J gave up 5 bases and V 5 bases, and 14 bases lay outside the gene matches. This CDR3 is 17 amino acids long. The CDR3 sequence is CASSLKRTGRVDNEQFF. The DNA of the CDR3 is TGTGCCAGCAGCCTTAAAAGGACAGGGCGTGTCGACAATGAGCAGTTCTTC.

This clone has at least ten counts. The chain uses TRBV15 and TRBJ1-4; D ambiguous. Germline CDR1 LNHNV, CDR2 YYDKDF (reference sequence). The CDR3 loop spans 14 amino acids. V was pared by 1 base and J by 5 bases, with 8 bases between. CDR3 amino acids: CATSRAGRNEKLFF. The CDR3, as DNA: TGTGCCACCAGCAGAGCCGGCAGGAATGAAAAACTGTTTTTT.

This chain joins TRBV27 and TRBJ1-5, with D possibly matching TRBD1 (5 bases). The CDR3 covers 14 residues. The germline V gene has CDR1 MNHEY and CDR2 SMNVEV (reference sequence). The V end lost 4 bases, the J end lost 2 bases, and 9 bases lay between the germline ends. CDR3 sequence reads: CASSSTDGNQPQHF. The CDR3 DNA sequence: TGTGCCAGCAGTTCGACAGACGGCAATCAGCCCCAGCATTTT.